This TCR beta chain was profiled in a study of shared clonotypes between healthy human individuals (TCRdb year 2020). Background on the whole study: A couple of women and three men aged 18 to 49 years were included in the cohort. For each donor, three plates each were used for CD4 naive and CD4 memory, two plates were used for CD8 naive, and one plate was used for CD8 memory. Leukapheresis yielded between about 0.9 and 9.5 billion PBMCs per donor. Libraries were prepared and TCR repertoires were sequenced by different laboratories using diverse techniques, in order to increase sequencing depth and limit assay-specific biases. Blood TCR repertoires of about five healthy adults were deeply sequenced to estimate repertoire size and the extent of clonotype sharing between individuals.

This clone was recorded once. No cognate antigen has been identified for it. Base qualities were left out, and no much larger clone turns up one base away. CD8 naive samples were CD45RO-negative cells positively selected for CCR7, giving a CD45RA+CCR7+ population that excluded TemRA cells. The donors were healthy, HIV-negative adults with no recently reported acute infections or vaccinations. Only Caucasian adults living in Nashville, Tennessee, USA were represented among the donors. After blood collection by leukapheresis, PBMCs were isolated using Ficoll-Histopaque density gradient centrifugation and then cryopreserved in the vapor phase of liquid nitrogen. Analytical flow cytometry was used to check the purity and quantity of each magnetically sorted T cell population. Genomic DNA was isolated from each sorted fraction and quantified by UV absorbance on a Nanodrop 2000c. Looking up the germline V gene yields CDR1 MNHNS and CDR2 SASEGT. The CDR3 measures 13 amino acids from cysteine to phenylalanine. Just CDR3 DNA is preserved here, 39 bases in frame from base 1. Cut back by 8 bases and 2 bases, the V and J ends lie 13 bases apart.

General findings and caveats noted by the study authors: Pairwise subsampling led to the expectation that sequencing depth would affect the degree of clonotype sharing among donors. Because the study included only a small number of donors, the genetic and exposure-history diversity represented was limited. Incomplete sequencing was indicated by rarefaction of sorted-subset datasets, despite the large sequencing depth. Naive subsets generally had larger estimated clonotype richness than memory subsets did. Clonotypes shared by all four sorted-subset donors showed higher generation probabilities than non-shared clonotypes. Across a few donors, approximately 5% of naive CD4, approximately 4% of naive CD8, roughly 2.3% of memory CD4, and 0.4% of memory CD8 clonotypes were shared. Only blood was sampled, and tissue TCR repertoires likely differ from those in blood.

Using the deep immunoSEQ assay, multiplex PCR amplified TCR CDR3 regions from genomic DNA. Extracted genomic DNA from each cell subset was spread evenly across all wells of several immunoSEQ 96-well plates, with each plate serving as a replicate. Each replicate PCR for sorted subsets received around 200 ng genomic DNA, equal to about 30,000 T cell genomes. The purified libraries were quantified using a Qubit 3.0 fluorometer, sized with a Bioanalyzer 2100, and then quantified again using the KAPA Library Quantification kit. Every immunoSEQ 96-well plate was sequenced on a separate single-read 150-cycle Illumina NextSeq 550 flow cell. The paper's data handling went like this. Because the immunoSEQ output held only junctional sequences and lacked quality scores, the filtering could not match the filtering applied to full-length reads. To assign V/J genes and CDR3, sequences were annotated using PyIR, a Python wrapper for IgBLAST v1.9, with IMGT germline references. Reads with weak V/J assignments (E-value above 1e-6), missing CDR3, stop codons, out-of-frame junctions, or ambiguous translated residues were removed. V3J clonotypes were defined by identical inferred V gene, J gene, and CDR3 amino acid sequence. To compute the percentage overlap between repertoires, the number of shared unique clonotypes was divided by the size of the smaller repertoire. RTK rarefaction, the Chao1 estimator, and Recon v2.1 estimates of unobserved clonotypes were used to assess repertoire richness. Generation probabilities were computed with OLGA for all TCRbeta clonotypes obtained by the gDNA method from several donors. Sourced from immuneACCESS, this table was stored by TCRdb with only in-frame sequences that have V and J called. A share of the clones is absent; for the studies checked, an unresolved V gene accounts for under half, and the remainder has no known explanation. V, J and clone size are those of that table, while D and trimming were read from the DNA. The sample data list hundreds of thousands of clones, and around 95% of these were observed just once. The ten top clones hold over 0.09% of the sample.

Sequencing was carried out using naive CD8+ T cells sorted from blood. The cell subset or site label on this specimen signifies: CD45RA+CCR7+. The sequence links TRBV6-1 to TRBJ2-7, and possibly TRBD1, on 6 matching bases. This receptor was taken from a woman aged 25 to 39 in good health. The DNA is as follows: TGTGCCAGCCAGGAAGGGGGAACCTACGAGCAGTACTTC. Translated, this is CASQEGGTYEQYF.